The rows below give T cell receptor beta chains drawn from one sample of a study of shared clonotypes between healthy human individuals. This table comes from immunoSEQ multiplex PCR, and its TCRdb copy is limited to in-frame clones, with some not included. The sample has 950,000 to 1,200,000 clones, roughly 77% seen once. The specimen was memory CD4+ T cells from PBMCs. The receptor source for this set is a man younger than 35 in good health. Some clones in this sample may be carry-over from other donors' samples. The CDR3 runs from the conserved cysteine through the conserved F or W. The order of the fields is J gene, V gene, D gene, clone size, CDR3 DNA, CDR3 protein. D genes are given only for firm matches. Clone size is shown for a subset of rows, as once, few, many or a class of expanded clone.

TRBJ2-5 | TRBV7-3 | TRBD2 | NA | TGTGCCAGCAGCTTGAGGGAGGGGGAGACCCAGTACTTC | CASSLREGETQYF
TRBJ1-2 | TRBV7-9 | NA | NA | TGTGCCAGCAGCAAAGGGGGGGCGCCTAACTATGGCTACACCTTC | CASSKGGAPNYGYTF
TRBJ2-1 | TRBV9 | TRBD2 | NA | TGTGCCAGCAGCGTAGTGGCTAGCGGGAACAATGAGCAGTTCTTC | CASSVVASGNNEQFF
TRBJ1-1 | TRBV11-2 | NA | NA | TGTGCCAGCAGCTTCGTCAGGGGAGGGGACACTGAAGCTTTCTTT | CASSFVRGGDTEAFF
TRBJ2-7 | TRBV14 | NA | NA | TGTGCCAGCAGCCTTCAGGGTTACGAGCAGTACTTC | CASSLQGYEQYF
TRBJ1-2 | TRBV28 | NA | once | TGTGCCAGCAGTTTATCTATGGGGAGCTATGGCTACACCTTC | CASSLSMGSYGYTF
TRBJ2-3 | TRBV14 | NA | NA | TGTGCCAGCAGCCCTACACGGGACTCCACGCAGTATTTT | CASSPTRDSTQYF
TRBJ2-7 | TRBV28 | NA | NA | TGTGCCAGCAGTTCCCTAAGGTGGCAGAGCTCCTACGAGCAGTACTTC | CASSSLRWQSSYEQYF
TRBJ2-7 | TRBV5-1 | NA | NA | TGCGCCAGCAGCTTGGGACAGTCCTATTCCGAGCAGTACTTC | CASSLGQSYSEQYF
TRBJ2-7 | TRBV11-2 | TRBD1 | NA | TGTGCCAGCAGCTCTTACCGGGACAGGGGCTACGAGCAGTACTTC | CASSSYRDRGYEQYF
TRBJ2-5 | TRBV5-4 | TRBD2 | few | TGTGCCAGCATCGAATCGCCTAGCGGGAGGGAGACCCAGTACTTC | CASIESPSGRETQYF